The 27 T cell receptor beta chains below come from one sample, sequenced in a study of T cell repertoires in cytomegalovirus infection. One entry per CDR3 protein, called by TCRdb with MiXCR from the reads. The repertoire includes around 250,000 distinct CDR3 sequences, approximately 17% of them detected once, and more than 45% sits in the top ten. The material sequenced was CD8+ T cells from PBMCs. The receptors here all came from a human donor in good health (CMV status not recorded). Some clones in this sample may be carry-over from other donors' samples.

This clonotype was seen at least ten times. The V gene is TRBV7-2, the J gene TRBJ2-1, with D possibly being TRBD2 (5 bases). Germline assignment: CDR1 SGHTA and CDR2 FQGNSA. Trimming took 1 base from V and 7 from J, leaving 20 bases between them. CDR3 length equals 17 residues. In nucleotides, the CDR3 is TGTGCCAGCAGCTTAGGACTACGGCATAAGGATGAAAATGAGCAGTTCTTC. It encodes CASSLGLRHKDENEQFF.

This clonotype was counted a few times. The CDR3 spells CASSDRMGEYEQYF. As DNA, the CDR3 is TGTGCCAGCAGTGACCGAATGGGGGAGTACGAGCAGTACTTC. This chain links TRBV2 with TRBJ2-7; D possibly matches TRBD1 or TRBD2 (5 bases each). In germline, CDR1 is SNHLY, CDR2 FYNNEI. Between the trimmed V and J ends, which lost 3 bases and 4 bases, there was a span of 13 bases. The CDR3 contains 14 residues.

The genes are TRBV29-1 and TRBJ2-7; maybe TRBD2 (5 bases). In germline, CDR1 is SQVTM, CDR2 ANQGSEA. This CDR3 comprises 13 residues. With 6 bases removed from V and 3 bases from J, the gap between germline ends came to 15 bases. CDR3 region: CSVPGLDYYEQYF. The CDR3 region has the DNA TGCAGCGTCCCCGGATTAGACTACTACGAGCAGTACTTC.

The chain employs TRBV4-1 and TRBJ2-7; D is undetermined. V lost 4 bases to trimming and J lost 7 bases, with 20 bases between them. This CDR3 has 15 residues. CDR1 and CDR2 (germline): MGHRA, YSYEKL. CDR3 sequence reads: CASSPSVGPLGEQYF. In DNA, the CDR3 is TGCGCCAGCAGCCCGTCCGTCGGCCCCCTCGGGGAGCAGTACTTC.

The chain uses TRBV29-1 and TRBJ2-1; no clear D. The CDR3 loop spans 11 amino acids. Trimming shortened V by 0 bases and J by 4 bases, and 1 base separated the two germline ends. The germline V gene has CDR1 SQVTM and CDR2 ANQGSEA. The DNA for the CDR3 is TGCAGCGTTGAAGATTACAATGAGCAGTTCTTC. This translates into CSVEDYNEQFF.

The chain joins TRBV29-1 to TRBJ1-1; D not certain. This CDR3 is built from 13 residues. CDR1 SQVTM and CDR2 ANQGSEA come from the germline V gene. V lost 5 bases and J 0 bases, leaving 10 bases between the germline ends. In DNA, the CDR3 is TGCAGCGTTCTTCAGGCGATGAACACTGAAGCTTTCTTT. Its translation is CSVLQAMNTEAFF. Variable domain in full (rest from reference TRBV29-1 and TRBJ1-1): SAVISQKPSRDICQRGTSLTIQCQVDSQVTMMFWYRQQPGQSLTLIATANQGSEATYESGFVIDKFPISRPNLTFSTLTVSNMSPEDSSIYLCSVLQAMNTEAFFGQGTRLTVV.

This clonotype was counted a few times. The chain carries TRBV5-6 and TRBJ2-1; a possible D gene is TRBD2 (6 bases). The CDR3 totals 14 residues. V was clipped by 4 bases and J by 4 bases, with 12 bases between them. Germline CDR1 is SGHDT and CDR2 is YYEEEE. This chain's CDR3 is CASSPEAGYNEQFF. CDR3 nucleotide sequence: TGTGCCAGCAGCCCAGAGGCGGGGTACAATGAGCAGTTCTTC.

V and J are TRBV29-1 and TRBJ2-7, with 15 bases aligning to TRBD2. CDR3 length equals 19 residues. Unmatched junction bases numbered 12, after V lost 3 bases and J lost 0 bases. The germline CDR1 and CDR2 sequences are SQVTM and ANQGSEA. The CDR3: CSVDGGLAGGQVNSYEQYF. As DNA, the CDR3 is TGCAGCGTTGACGGGGGACTAGCGGGGGGTCAGGTCAACTCCTACGAGCAGTACTTC.

This clonotype was observed a few times. The rearrangement uses TRBV28 and TRBJ1-2; D remains ambiguous. The germline CDR1 and CDR2 sequences are MDHEN and SYDVKM. Trimming removed 7 bases at V and 3 bases at J, with 6 bases between. This CDR3 spans 11 amino acids. The CDR3 sequence is CASTGDYGYTF. DNA for the CDR3: TGTGCCAGCACCGGGGACTATGGCTACACCTTC.

This clonotype appeared many times. The chain is built from TRBV6-1 and TRBJ2-1; D gene unclear. The CDR3 runs 13 residues. V was shortened by 2 bases and J by 8 bases, with 10 bases between the two germline ends. Germline CDR1 reads MNHNS; CDR2 reads SASEGT. The CDR3 region is CASSEIPYDEQFF. CDR3 nucleotides: TGTGCCAGCAGTGAAATCCCATACGATGAGCAGTTCTTC.

This clonotype was detected ten times or more. The genes are TRBV7-8 and TRBJ2-7; D unresolved. The V end was cut by 3 bases, the J end by 5 bases, with 11 bases between. Germline V gives CDR1 SGHVS, CDR2 FQNEAQ. The CDR3 consists of 13 residues. Written as DNA, the CDR3 is TGTGCCAGCAGCTTGACGAATCCCCACGAGCAGTACTTC. Its protein product is CASSLTNPHEQYF.

This clonotype was observed at least ten times. J is TRBJ2-3 and V is TRBV29-1; the match to TRBD2 covers 11 bases. J lost 5 bases, V lost 3 bases, and 4 bases had no gene match. Looked up from germline, CDR1 is SQVTM and CDR2 is ANQGSEA. The CDR3 consists of 14 residues. Written as DNA, the CDR3 is TGCAGCGTTGAGCGCCTAGCGGGGGGAGATACGCAGTATTTT. The encoded protein is CSVERLAGGDTQYF.

The V call is TRBV19, the J call TRBJ1-2; weak D call: TRBD1 (5 bases). The CDR3 length is 14 residues. The germline V gene has CDR1 LNHDA and CDR2 SQIVND (reference sequence). With 1 base removed from V and 7 bases from J, the gap between germline ends came to 13 bases. Written as DNA, the CDR3 is TGTGCCAGTAGTATAGCCCCGGGACGTAGTGGCTACACCTTC. Protein sequence: CASSIAPGRSGYTF.

The chain links TRBV20-1 to TRBJ1-3; no clear D gene. CDR1 and CDR2 from the germline V gene are DFQATT and SNEGSKA (reference sequence). V shed 0 bases and J shed 8 bases, with 11 bases lying between them. CDR3 length: 13 amino acids. CDR3 protein: CSARDGQAHTIYF. The CDR3 nucleotides read TGCAGTGCTAGAGATGGGCAGGCACACACCATATATTTT.

Of note for this clonotype: A clone one base away is much larger, so this may be a read error. This CDR3 is CASSYSILAPHEQYF. The DNA of the CDR3 is TGTGCCAGCAGTTACTCGATCCTCGCCCCCCACGAGCAGTACTTC. This chain links TRBV6-8 with TRBJ2-7; D unresolved. Looked up from germline, CDR1 is MNHGY and CDR2 is SAAAGT. The CDR3 totals 15 residues. Trimming shortened V by 0 bases and J by 5 bases, and 14 bases separated the two germline ends.

This clonotype was detected many times. The chain employs TRBV7-6 and TRBJ1-2; 9 nucleotides match TRBD1. CDR1 is SGHVS, CDR2 FNYEAQ, per germline. CDR3 size: 16 residues. V gave up 3 bases and J gave up 2 bases; unmatched junction bases: 7. The CDR3 DNA follows: TGTGCCAGCAGCTTTTACGGGACAGGGTCGAACTATGGCTACACCTTC. Amino acid sequence: CASSFYGTGSNYGYTF.

The chain couples TRBV20-1 to TRBJ1-2; perhaps TRBD1 as D (6 bases). This CDR3 has 14 amino acids. Trimming removed 0 bases at V and 7 bases at J, with 15 bases between. Germline V CDR1 and CDR2: DFQATT, SNEGSKA (reference sequence). This CDR3 reads CSARESNRDAGYTF. CDR3 sequence (DNA): TGCAGTGCTAGAGAATCGAACAGGGATGCTGGCTACACCTTC.

This clonotype was seen only a few times. The chain is built from TRBV18 and TRBJ1-2; a possible D gene is TRBD1 (5 bases). V was pared by 0 bases and J by 3 bases, with 11 bases between. Germline V gene lookup returns CDR1 KGHSH and CDR2 LQKENI. This CDR3 region has 15 residues. The CDR3 spells CASSPPQGPYYGYTF. CDR3 bases: TGTGCCAGCTCACCACCCCAGGGCCCTTACTATGGCTACACCTTC.

This chain uses TRBV28 with TRBJ1-1, with 7 bases that match TRBD1. V shed 7 bases and J 4 bases; nucleotides not matched to a gene: 6. Germline V CDR1 and CDR2: MDHEN, SYDVKM. This CDR3 region has 13 residues. CDR3 sequence reads: CASTEGAVTEAFF. The CDR3, as DNA: TGTGCCAGCACGGAGGGGGCGGTCACTGAAGCTTTCTTT.

This clonotype showed up just a few times. The gene calls are TRBV9 and TRBJ1-6, with D unclear. CDR1 is SGDLS and CDR2 is YYNGEE in the germline V gene. Deletions cut 0 bases from V and 8 bases from J, with 9 bases between. This CDR3 comprises 14 residues. The CDR3 is CASSVGADDSPLHF. CDR3 in DNA: TGTGCCAGCAGCGTAGGGGCAGACGATTCACCCCTCCACTTT.

This clonotype was seen at least ten times. This CDR3 reads CASSEVYTSYEQYF. CDR3 DNA: TGTGCCAGCAGTGAGGTGTATACGTCCTACGAGCAGTACTTC. The V and J genes are TRBV2 and TRBJ2-7; D ambiguous. From germline, CDR1 is SNHLY and CDR2 FYNNEI. Trimming stripped 3 bases from V and 1 base from J, with 10 bases between. This CDR3 has 14 residues.

In this sample, this clonotype turned up many times. The rearrangement joins TRBV4-1 to TRBJ1-5; tentatively, D is TRBD1 (6 bases). The CDR3 length is 17 residues. Germline V gives CDR1 MGHRA, CDR2 YSYEKL. The V gene lost 1 base and the J gene lost 0 bases, with 13 bases spanning the gap. The CDR3 DNA reads TGCGCCAGCAGCCAAGCGATCCAGGGGTATAGCAATCAGCCCCAGCATTTT. Translated: CASSQAIQGYSNQPQHF.

This clonotype occurred a few times. The rearrangement links TRBV20-1 to TRBJ1-5, with a tentative D call TRBD1 (5 bases). The V end lost 5 bases, the J end lost 0 bases, and 20 bases lay between the germline ends. The CDR3 is 17 residues long. Germline-derived CDR1 and CDR2 are DFQATT and SNEGSKA (reference sequence). The CDR3 nucleotides are TGCAGTGCTCGCCGTCCCCGACAGCTGTATAGCAATCAGCCCCAGCATTTT. Amino acids: CSARRPRQLYSNQPQHF.

This clonotype was detected many times. This rearrangement joins TRBV20-1 to TRBJ2-1, with unresolved D. CDR3 length: 14 amino acids. V was trimmed by 0 bases and J by 0 bases, leaving 6 bases between them. The germline gives CDR1 DFQATT, CDR2 SNEGSKA (reference sequence). The CDR3 loop reads CSARDYSSYNEQFF. The CDR3 bases are TGCAGTGCTAGAGACTACAGCTCCTACAATGAGCAGTTCTTC.

In its sample, this clonotype was seen a few times. The J gene is TRBJ1-1, the V gene TRBV4-3; possibly TRBD1 for D (5 bases). Trimming removed 1 base at V and 5 bases at J, with 11 bases between. This CDR3 is 14 amino acids long. CDR1 and CDR2 (germline): LGHNA, YSLEER. The CDR3 sequence is CASSQASGETEAFF. CDR3 nucleotide sequence: TGCGCCAGCAGCCAAGCCTCGGGGGAGACTGAAGCTTTCTTT.

This clonotype was counted only a few times. The V and J genes are TRBV28 and TRBJ2-2; the match to TRBD1 covers 7 bases. There are 15 residues in the CDR3. The V and J ends lost 5 bases and 7 bases, in that order; junction bases with no gene match: 10. Germline CDR1 reads MDHEN; CDR2 reads SYDVKM. The CDR3 loop reads CASSLPNRGDGELFF. In nucleotides, the CDR3 is TGTGCCAGCAGTCTCCCAAACAGGGGCGACGGGGAGCTGTTTTTT.

In this sample, this clonotype turned up a few times. This chain uses TRBV5-6 with TRBJ1-2, with 9 bases that match TRBD1. Germline V gene data show CDR1 as SGHDT and CDR2 as YYEEEE. V was clipped by 0 bases and J by 4 bases; unmatched bases: 10. This CDR3 is built from 17 residues. The CDR3 nucleotides read TGTGCCAGCAGCTTGGGGGCACAGGGGGCGCGCGGCTATGGCTACACCTTC. It yields the protein CASSLGAQGARGYGYTF.